This entry lists 8 T cell receptor beta chains sequenced from one sample in a study of blood T cells in healthy people across ages. With a J-beta primer mix and a sample-barcoded 5' primer, a second PCR ran about 6 to 11 cycles. MiXCR, run by TCRdb on the 5' RACE reads, gives a single entry per CDR3 protein. The sample lists 1.8 million or so distinct CDR3 sequences, about 39% occurring once. What was sequenced was blood. Receptors originate from a human donor in good health.

The chain carries TRBV20-1 and TRBJ1-5, with D possibly TRBD1 on 5 matching bases. V was shortened by 6 bases and J by 5 bases, with 23 bases between the two germline ends. Per germline, CDR1 DFQATT and CDR2 SNEGSKA (reference sequence). The CDR3 loop spans 16 amino acids. CDR3 sequence reads: CSARNLQGDRYQPQHF. The CDR3 nucleotides are TGCAGTGCACGGAACCTCCAAGGGGATCGGTATCAGCCCCAGCATTTT.

This clonotype came up a few times. Here the CDR3 reads CASSDLGAAYQPQHF. CDR3 sequence (DNA): TGTGCCAGCAGTGATCTCGGGGCAGCCTATCAGCCCCAGCATTTT. The V call is TRBV6-1, the J call TRBJ1-5, with a weak D call TRBD1 (5 bases). Germline CDR1 is MNHNS and CDR2 is SASEGT. V was clipped by 3 bases and J by 5 bases, with 14 bases between them. The CDR3 length is 15 residues.

This clonotype came up many times. This chain connects TRBV4-1 to TRBJ2-5; 12 bases match TRBD2. CDR1 is MGHRA, CDR2 YSYEKL, per germline. Trimming removed 1 base from V and 2 bases from J; junction bases left unmatched: 8. The CDR3 loop spans 18 amino acids. CDR3 in amino acids: CASSQAIPSGGGQETQYF. CDR3 in DNA: TGCGCCAGCAGCCAAGCTATACCTAGCGGGGGGGGACAAGAGACCCAGTACTTC.

This clonotype has a count of ten or more. V is TRBV27 and J is TRBJ2-1; no clear D. V was trimmed by 5 bases and J by 3 bases, leaving 14 bases between them. This CDR3 is built from 15 residues. CDR1 and CDR2 from the germline V gene are MNHEY and SMNVEV (reference sequence). The CDR3 reads CASSGRAPLYNEQFF. Here the CDR3 DNA reads TGTGCCAGCAGTGGTCGGGCACCTCTCTACAATGAGCAGTTCTTC.

V and J are TRBV4-3 and TRBJ2-7; 11 nucleotides agree with TRBD1. CDR1 is LGHNA, CDR2 YSLEER, per germline. The CDR3 length is 16 residues. The trim removed 3 bases at V and 3 bases at J, leaving 7 bases unmatched. The CDR3 DNA follows: TGCGCCAGCAGCCAGGATCCGGGACAGGGGGTCTACGAGCAGTACTTC. Its protein is CASSQDPGQGVYEQYF.

This clonotype was observed a handful of times. A junction end diverges from the germline sequence, so it may reflect a read error. CDR3 amino acids: CASSLVRATNTEAFF. The CDR3 DNA reads as TGTGCCAGCAGCTTAGTCAGGGCGACTAACACTGAAGCTTTCTTT. J is TRBJ1-1 and V is TRBV5-1, with D possibly matching TRBD1 (5 bases). The CDR3 runs 15 residues. Germline loops: CDR1 SGHRS, CDR2 YFSETQ. Drawing the rest from reference TRBV5-1 and TRBJ1-1, the complete variable domain is KAGVTQTPRYLIKTRGQQVTLSCSPISGHRSVSWYQQTPGQGLQFLFEYFSETQRNKGNFPGRFSGRQFSNSRSEMNVSTLELGDSALYLCASSLVRATNTEAFFGQGTRLTVV.

The CDR3, as DNA: TGTGCCAGCAGTTTAAACACCATCGATGAGCAGTTCTTC. This gives the protein CASSLNTIDEQFF. This chain links TRBV28 with TRBJ2-1; D is unclear. This CDR3 spans 13 amino acids. Germline CDR1 is MDHEN and CDR2 is SYDVKM. V was pared by 2 bases and J by 8 bases, with 10 bases between.

This clonotype has more than one count but fewer than ten. The V call is TRBV2, the J call TRBJ2-6; a possible D gene is TRBD2 (5 bases). Deletions cut 7 bases from V and 0 bases from J, with 28 bases between. Germline values: CDR1 SNHLY, CDR2 FYNNEI. The CDR3 is made up of 21 amino acids. The CDR3 loop reads CASILQTMEVSTNSGANVLTF. The CDR3, as DNA: TGTGCCAGCATCCTACAAACGATGGAGGTGTCCACAAACTCTGGGGCCAACGTCCTGACTTTC. Together with reference TRBV2 and TRBJ2-6, the CDR3 gives the full variable domain: EPEVTQTPSHQVTQMGQEVILRCVPISNHLYFYWYRQILGQKVEFLVSFYNNEISEKSEIFDDQFSVERPDGSNFTLKIRSTKLEDSAMYFCASILQTMEVSTNSGANVLTFGAGSRLTVL.